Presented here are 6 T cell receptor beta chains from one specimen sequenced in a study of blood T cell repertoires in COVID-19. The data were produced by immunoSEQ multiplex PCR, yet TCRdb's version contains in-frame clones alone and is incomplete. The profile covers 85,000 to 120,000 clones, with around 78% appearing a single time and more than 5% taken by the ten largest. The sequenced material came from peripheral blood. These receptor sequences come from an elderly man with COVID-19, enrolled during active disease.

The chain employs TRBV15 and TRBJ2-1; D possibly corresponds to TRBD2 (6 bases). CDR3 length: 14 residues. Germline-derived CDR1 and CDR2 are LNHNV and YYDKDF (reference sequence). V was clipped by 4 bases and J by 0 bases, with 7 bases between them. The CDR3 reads CATSKGGSYNEQFF. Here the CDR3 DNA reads TGTGCCACCAGCAAGGGAGGCTCCTACAATGAGCAGTTCTTC. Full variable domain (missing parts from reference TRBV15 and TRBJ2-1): DAMVIQNPRYQVTQFGKPVTLSCSQTLNHNVMYWYQQKSSQAPKLLFHYYDKDFNNEADTPDNFQSRRPNTSFCFLDIRSPGLGDTAMYLCATSKGGSYNEQFFGPGTRLTVL.

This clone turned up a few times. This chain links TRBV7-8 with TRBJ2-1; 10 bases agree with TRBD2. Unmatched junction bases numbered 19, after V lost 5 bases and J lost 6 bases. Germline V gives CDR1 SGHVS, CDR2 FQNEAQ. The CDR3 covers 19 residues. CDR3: CASSALAGGPPLSVNEQFF. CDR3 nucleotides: TGTGCCAGCAGCGCGTTAGCGGGAGGCCCCCCACTATCGGTCAATGAGCAGTTCTTC.

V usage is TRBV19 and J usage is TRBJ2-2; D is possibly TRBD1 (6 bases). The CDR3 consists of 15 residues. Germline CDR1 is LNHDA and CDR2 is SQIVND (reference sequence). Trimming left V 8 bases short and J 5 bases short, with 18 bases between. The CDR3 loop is CASGDKAVGTGELFF. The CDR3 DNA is TGTGCCAGTGGGGACAAGGCGGTCGGTACCGGGGAGCTGTTTTTT.

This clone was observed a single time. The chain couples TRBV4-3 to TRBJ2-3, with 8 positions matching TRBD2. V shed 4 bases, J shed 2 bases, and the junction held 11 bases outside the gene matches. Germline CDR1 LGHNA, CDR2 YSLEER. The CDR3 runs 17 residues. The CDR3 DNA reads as TGCGCCAGCAGCCGTTTTGTCGGGGGGGCCAACACAGATACGCAGTATTTT. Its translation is CASSRFVGGANTDTQYF.

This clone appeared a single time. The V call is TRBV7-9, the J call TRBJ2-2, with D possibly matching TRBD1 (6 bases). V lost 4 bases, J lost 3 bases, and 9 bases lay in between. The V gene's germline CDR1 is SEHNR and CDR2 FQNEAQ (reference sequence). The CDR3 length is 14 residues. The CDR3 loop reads CASSSQGDTGELFF. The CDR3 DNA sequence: TGTGCCAGCAGCTCACAGGGCGACACCGGGGAGCTGTTTTTT.

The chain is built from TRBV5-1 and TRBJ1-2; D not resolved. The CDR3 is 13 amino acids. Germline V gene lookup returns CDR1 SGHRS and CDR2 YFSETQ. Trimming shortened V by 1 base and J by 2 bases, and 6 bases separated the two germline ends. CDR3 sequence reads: CASSLTENYGYTF. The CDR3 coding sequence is TGCGCCAGCAGCTTGACAGAAAACTATGGCTACACCTTC. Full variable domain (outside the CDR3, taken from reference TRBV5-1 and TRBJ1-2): KAGVTQTPRYLIKTRGQQVTLSCSPISGHRSVSWYQQTPGQGLQFLFEYFSETQRNKGNFPGRFSGRQFSNSRSEMNVSTLELGDSALYLCASSLTENYGYTFGSGTRLTVV.